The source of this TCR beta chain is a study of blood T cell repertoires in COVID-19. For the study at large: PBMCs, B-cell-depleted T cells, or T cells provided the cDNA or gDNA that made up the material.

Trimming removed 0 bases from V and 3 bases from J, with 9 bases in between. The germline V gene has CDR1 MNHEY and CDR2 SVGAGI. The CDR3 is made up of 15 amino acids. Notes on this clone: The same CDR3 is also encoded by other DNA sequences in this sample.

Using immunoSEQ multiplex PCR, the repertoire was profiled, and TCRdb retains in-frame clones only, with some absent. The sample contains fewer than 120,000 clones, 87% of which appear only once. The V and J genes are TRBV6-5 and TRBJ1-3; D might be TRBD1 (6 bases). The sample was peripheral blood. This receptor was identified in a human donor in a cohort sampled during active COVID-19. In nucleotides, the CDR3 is TGTGCCAGCAGTTACTCGATCAGGGGTGGAAACACCATATATTTT. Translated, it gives CASSYSIRGGNTIYF.